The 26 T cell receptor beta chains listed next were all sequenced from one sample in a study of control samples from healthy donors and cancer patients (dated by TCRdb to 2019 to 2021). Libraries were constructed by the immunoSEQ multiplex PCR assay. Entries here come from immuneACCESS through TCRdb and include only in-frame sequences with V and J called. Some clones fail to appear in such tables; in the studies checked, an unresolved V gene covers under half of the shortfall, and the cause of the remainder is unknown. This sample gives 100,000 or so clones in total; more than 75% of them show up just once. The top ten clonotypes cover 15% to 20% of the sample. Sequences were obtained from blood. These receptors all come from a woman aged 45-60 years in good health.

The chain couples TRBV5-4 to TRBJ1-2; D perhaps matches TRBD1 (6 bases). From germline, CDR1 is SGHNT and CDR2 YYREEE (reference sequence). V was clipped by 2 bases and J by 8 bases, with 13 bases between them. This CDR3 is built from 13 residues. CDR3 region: CASSFFAGVGYTF. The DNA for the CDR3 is TGTGCCAGCAGCTTTTTTGCAGGGGTGGGCTACACCTTC.

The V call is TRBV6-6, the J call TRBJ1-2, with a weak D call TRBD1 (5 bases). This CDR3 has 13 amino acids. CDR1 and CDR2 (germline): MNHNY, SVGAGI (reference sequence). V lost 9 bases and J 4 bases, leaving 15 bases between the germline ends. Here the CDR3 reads CARSQGALYGYTF. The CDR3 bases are TGTGCCAGATCCCAAGGGGCCCTCTATGGCTACACCTTC.

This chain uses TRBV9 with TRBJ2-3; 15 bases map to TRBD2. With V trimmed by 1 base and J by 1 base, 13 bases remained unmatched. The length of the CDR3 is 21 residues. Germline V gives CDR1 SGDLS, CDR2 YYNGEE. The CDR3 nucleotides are TGTGCCAGCAGCGTATCCCCCGGGACTAGCGGGAGGAGGAGGGGCACAGATACGCAGTATTTT. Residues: CASSVSPGTSGRRRGTDTQYF.

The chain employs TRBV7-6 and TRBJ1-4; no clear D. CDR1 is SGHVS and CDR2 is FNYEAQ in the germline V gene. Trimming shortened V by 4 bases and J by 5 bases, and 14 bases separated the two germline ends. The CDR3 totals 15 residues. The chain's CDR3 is CASSSRHSRNEKLFF. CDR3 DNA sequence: TGTGCCAGCAGCTCCCGGCACAGCCGGAATGAAAAACTGTTTTTT. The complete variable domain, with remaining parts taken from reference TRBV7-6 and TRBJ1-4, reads GAGVSQSPRYKVTKRGQDVALRCDPISGHVSLYWYRQALGQGPEFLTYFNYEAQQDKSGLPNDRFSAERPEGSISTLTIQRTEQRDSAMYRCASSSRHSRNEKLFFGSGTQLSVL.

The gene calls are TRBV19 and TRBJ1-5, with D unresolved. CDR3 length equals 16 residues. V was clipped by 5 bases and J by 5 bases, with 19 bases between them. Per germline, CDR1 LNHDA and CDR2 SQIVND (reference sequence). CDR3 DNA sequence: TGTGCCAGTAGTCGCGACGGCGGGCCGGCCTATCAGCCCCAGCATTTT. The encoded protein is CASSRDGGPAYQPQHF.

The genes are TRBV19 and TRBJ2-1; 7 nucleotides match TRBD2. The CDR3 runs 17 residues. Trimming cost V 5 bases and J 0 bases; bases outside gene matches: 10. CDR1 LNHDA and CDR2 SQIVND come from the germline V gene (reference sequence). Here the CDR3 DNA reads TGTGCCAGTAGTCCTGTCTCCGGGAGGAACTCCTACAATGAGCAGTTCTTC. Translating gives CASSPVSGRNSYNEQFF.

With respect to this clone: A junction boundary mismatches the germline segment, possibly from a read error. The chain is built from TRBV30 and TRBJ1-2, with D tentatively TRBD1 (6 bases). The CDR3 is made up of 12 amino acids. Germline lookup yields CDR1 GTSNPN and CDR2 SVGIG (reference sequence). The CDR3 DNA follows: TGTGCCTGGAGTGTAGCTTGGTCAGGGGTTTCTTTC. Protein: CAWSVAWSGVSF. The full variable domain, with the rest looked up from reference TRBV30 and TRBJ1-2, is SQTIHQWPATLVQPVGSPLSLECTVEGTSNPNLYWYRQAAGRGLQLLFYSVGIGQISSEVPQNLSASRPQDRQFILSSKKLLLSDSGFYLCAWSVAWSGVSFGSGTRLTVV.

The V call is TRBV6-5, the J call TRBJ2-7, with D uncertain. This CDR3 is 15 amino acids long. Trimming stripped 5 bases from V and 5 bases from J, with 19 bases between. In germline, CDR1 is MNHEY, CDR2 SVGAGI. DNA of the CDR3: TGTGCCAGCAGTCCTGGACCCTCACCCGGTCACGAGCAGTACGTC. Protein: CASSPGPSPGHEQYV.

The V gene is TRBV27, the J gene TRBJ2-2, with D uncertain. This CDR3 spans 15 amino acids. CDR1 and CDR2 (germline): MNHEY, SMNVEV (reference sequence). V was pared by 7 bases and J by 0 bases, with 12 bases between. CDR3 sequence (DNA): TGTGCCAGCAATTATCTAGGAACGAACACCGGGGAGCTGTTTTTT. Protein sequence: CASNYLGTNTGELFF.

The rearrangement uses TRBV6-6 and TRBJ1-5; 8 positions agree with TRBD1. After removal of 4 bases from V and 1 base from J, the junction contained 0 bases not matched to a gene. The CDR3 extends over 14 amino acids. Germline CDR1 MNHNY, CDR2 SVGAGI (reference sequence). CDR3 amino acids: CASSWTGSNQPQHF. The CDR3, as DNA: TGTGCCAGCAGTTGGACAGGGAGCAATCAGCCCCAGCATTTT.

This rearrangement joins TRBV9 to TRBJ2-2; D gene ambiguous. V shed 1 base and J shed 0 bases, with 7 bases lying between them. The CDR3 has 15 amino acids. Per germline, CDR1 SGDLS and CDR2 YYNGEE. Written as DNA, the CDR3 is TGTGCCAGCAGCGTATACAGCGCGAACACCGGGGAGCTGTTTTTT. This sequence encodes CASSVYSANTGELFF.

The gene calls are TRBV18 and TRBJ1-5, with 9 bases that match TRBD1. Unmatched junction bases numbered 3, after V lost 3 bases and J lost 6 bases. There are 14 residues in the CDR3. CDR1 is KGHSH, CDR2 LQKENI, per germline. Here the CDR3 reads CASSPGQGSQPQHF. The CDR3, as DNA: TGTGCCAGCTCACCGGGACAGGGTTCTCAGCCCCAGCATTTT.

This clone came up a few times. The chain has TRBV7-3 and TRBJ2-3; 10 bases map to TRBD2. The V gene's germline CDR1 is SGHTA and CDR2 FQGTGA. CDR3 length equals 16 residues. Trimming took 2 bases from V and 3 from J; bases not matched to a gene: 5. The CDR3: CASSLGAGGQTDTQYF. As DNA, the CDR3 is TGTGCCAGCAGCTTAGGAGCGGGAGGGCAGACAGATACGCAGTATTTT.

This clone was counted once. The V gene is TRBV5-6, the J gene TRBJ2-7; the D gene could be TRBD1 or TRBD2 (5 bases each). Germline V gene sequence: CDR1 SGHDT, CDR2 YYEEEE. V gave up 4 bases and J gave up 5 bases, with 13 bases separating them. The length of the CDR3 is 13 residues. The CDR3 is CASSPGTFNEQYF. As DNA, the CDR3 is TGTGCCAGCAGCCCCGGGACCTTTAACGAGCAGTACTTC.

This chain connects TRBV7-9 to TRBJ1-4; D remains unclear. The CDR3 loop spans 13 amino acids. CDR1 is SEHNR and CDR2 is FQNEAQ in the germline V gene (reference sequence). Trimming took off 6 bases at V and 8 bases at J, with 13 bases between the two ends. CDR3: CASSSERNEKLFF. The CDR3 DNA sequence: TGTGCCAGCAGTTCAGAGCGGAACGAAAAACTGTTTTTT.

CDR3 protein: CASNDELGGYTF. CDR3 nucleotides: TGTGCCAGCAACGACGAGCTTGGTGGCTACACCTTC. J is TRBJ1-2 and V is TRBV6-5; D is undetermined. Trimming took 7 bases from V and 7 from J, leaving 13 bases between them. This CDR3 has 12 residues. CDR1 is MNHEY and CDR2 is SVGAGI in the germline V gene.

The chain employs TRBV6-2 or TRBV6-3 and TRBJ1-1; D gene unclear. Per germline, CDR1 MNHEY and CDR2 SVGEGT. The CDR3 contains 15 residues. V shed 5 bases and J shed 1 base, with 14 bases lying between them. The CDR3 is CASSEGGRWNTEAFF. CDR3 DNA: TGTGCCAGCAGTGAGGGAGGGAGGTGGAACACTGAAGCTTTCTTT.

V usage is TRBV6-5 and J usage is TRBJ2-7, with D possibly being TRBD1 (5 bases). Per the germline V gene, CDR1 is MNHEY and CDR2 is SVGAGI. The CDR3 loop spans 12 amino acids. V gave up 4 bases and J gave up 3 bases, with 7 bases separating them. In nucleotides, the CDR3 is TGTGCCAGCAGTTTCCAGGGCTACGAGCAGTACTTC. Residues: CASSFQGYEQYF.

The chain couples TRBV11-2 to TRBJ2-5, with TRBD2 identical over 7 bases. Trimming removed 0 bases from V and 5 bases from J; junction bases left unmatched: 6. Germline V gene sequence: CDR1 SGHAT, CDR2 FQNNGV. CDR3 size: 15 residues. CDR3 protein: CASSLERLAWETQYF. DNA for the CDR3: TGTGCCAGCAGCTTAGAAAGACTAGCTTGGGAGACCCAGTACTTC.

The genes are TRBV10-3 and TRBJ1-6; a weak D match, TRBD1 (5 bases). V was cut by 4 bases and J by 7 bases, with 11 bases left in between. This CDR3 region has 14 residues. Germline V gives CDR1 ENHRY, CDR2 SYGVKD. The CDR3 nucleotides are TGTGCCATCAGTGCGGGGCCGGTAAATTCACCCCTCCACTTT. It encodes CAISAGPVNSPLHF.

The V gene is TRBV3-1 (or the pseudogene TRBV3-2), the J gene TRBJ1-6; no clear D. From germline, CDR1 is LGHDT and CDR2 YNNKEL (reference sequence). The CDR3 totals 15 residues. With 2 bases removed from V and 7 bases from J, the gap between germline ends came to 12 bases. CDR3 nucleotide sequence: TGTGCCAGCAGCCAATCCCACCTTCGGAATTCACCCCTCCACTTT. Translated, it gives CASSQSHLRNSPLHF.

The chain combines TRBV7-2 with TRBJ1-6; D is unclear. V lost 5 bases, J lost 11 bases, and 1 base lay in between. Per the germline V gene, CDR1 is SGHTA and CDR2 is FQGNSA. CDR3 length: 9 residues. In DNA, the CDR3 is TGTGCCAGCAGCCCACCCCTCCACTTT. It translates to CASSPPLHF.

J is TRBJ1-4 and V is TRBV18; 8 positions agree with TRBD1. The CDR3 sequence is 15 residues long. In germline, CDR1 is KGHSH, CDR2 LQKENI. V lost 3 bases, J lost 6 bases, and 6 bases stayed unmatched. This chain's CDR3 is CASSPRTGFDEKLFF. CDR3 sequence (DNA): TGTGCCAGCTCACCGCGGACAGGGTTCGATGAAAAACTGTTTTTT.

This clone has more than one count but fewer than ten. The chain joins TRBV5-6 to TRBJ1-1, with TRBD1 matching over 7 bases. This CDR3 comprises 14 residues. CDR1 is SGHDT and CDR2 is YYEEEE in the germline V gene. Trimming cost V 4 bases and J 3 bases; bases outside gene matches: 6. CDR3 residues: CASSPKDRDTEAFF. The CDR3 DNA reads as TGTGCCAGCAGCCCTAAAGACAGGGACACTGAAGCTTTCTTT. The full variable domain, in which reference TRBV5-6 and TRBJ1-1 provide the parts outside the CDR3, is DAGVTQSPTHLIKTRGQQVTLRCSPKSGHDTVSWYQQALGQGPQFIFQYYEEEERQRGNFPDRFSGHQFPNYSSELNVNALLLGDSALYLCASSPKDRDTEAFFGQGTRLTVV.

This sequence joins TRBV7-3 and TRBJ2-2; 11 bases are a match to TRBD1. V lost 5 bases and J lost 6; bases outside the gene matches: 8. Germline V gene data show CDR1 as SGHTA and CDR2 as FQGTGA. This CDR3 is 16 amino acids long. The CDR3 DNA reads TGTGCCAGCAGCGCCGGACAGGGGGCTGCGCCCGGGGAGCTGTTTTTT. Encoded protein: CASSAGQGAAPGELFF.

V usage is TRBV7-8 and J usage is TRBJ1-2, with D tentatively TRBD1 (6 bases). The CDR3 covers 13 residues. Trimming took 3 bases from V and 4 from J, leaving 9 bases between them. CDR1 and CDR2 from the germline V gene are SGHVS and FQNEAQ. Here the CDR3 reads CASSLGGGYGYTF. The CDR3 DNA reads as TGTGCCAGCAGCTTGGGAGGGGGCTATGGCTACACCTTC.